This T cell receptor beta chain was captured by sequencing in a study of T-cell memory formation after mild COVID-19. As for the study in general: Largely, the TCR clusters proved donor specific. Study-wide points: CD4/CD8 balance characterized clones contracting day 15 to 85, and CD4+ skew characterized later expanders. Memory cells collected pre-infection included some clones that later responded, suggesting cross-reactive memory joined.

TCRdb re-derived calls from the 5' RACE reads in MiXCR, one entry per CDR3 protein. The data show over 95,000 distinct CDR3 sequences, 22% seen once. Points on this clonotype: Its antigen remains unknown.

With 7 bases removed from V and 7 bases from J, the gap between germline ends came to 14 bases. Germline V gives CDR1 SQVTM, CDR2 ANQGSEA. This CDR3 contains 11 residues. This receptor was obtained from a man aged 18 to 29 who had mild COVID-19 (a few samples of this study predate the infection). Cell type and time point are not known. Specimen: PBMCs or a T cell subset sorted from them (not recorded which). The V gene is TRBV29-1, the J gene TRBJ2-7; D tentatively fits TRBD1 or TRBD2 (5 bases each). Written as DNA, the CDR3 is TGCAGCGCACGGGACGGTGGGGAGCAGTACGTC. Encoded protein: CSARDGGEQYV.